Listed below are T cell receptor beta chains from one sample, sequenced in a study of PD-1 blockade in classical Hodgkin lymphoma. The repertoire was sequenced with immunoSEQ multiplex PCR; TCRdb's copy has only in-frame clones and lacks some. The data show 5,500 to 7,000 clones, with 77% seen just once and approximately 40% held by the top ten. The sample consisted of peripheral blood mononuclear cells (PBMCs), taken at baseline. These receptor sequences come from a human donor with classical Hodgkin lymphoma. CDR3s include the opening cysteine and the closing phenylalanine or tryptophan. Each record gives: J gene, V gene, clone size, D gene, CDR3 length, CDR3 protein, CDR3 DNA. The D gene is left open where the match is weak. Size values are once, few and many counts, or a class for expanded clones, and some rows have none.

TRBJ2-1 TRBV4-1 - TRBD2 17 CASSPKGAGGSYNEQFF TGCGCCAGCAGCCCCAAAGGGGCGGGAGGCTCCTACAATGAGCAGTTCTTC
TRBJ1-2 TRBV28 - - 14 CASSGSGGDYGYTF TGTGCCAGCAGTGGCTCGGGGGGTGACTATGGCTACACCTTC
TRBJ2-7 TRBV10-1 - - 16 CASSAPPGTITREQYF TGCGCCAGCAGCGCCCCCCCCGGGACAATCACGCGCGAGCAGTACTTC
TRBJ2-5 TRBV6-5 - TRBD1 16 CASSYQGQGRGETQYF TGTGCCAGCAGTTACCAGGGACAGGGAAGAGGGGAGACCCAGTACTTC
TRBJ1-2 TRBV2 once - 16 CASSEGRLRTNYGYTF TGTGCCAGCAGTGAGGGAAGACTGAGGACAAACTATGGCTACACCTTC
TRBJ2-4 TRBV29-1 - - 12 CSVVSTSGPPDF TGCAGCGTTGTAAGTACATCAGGGCCCCCCGACTTC
TRBJ2-2 TRBV10-1 few TRBD1 14 CASSGTGNTGELFF TGCGCCAGCAGTGGGACAGGGAACACCGGGGAGCTGTTTTTT
TRBJ1-6 TRBV16 - - 13 CASSRQFNSPLHF TGTGCCAGCAGCCGACAGTTTAATTCACCCCTCCACTTT
TRBJ2-7 TRBV2 - TRBD1 13 CASEDRATYEQYF TGTGCCAGCGAAGACAGGGCGACCTACGAGCAGTACTTC
TRBJ1-1 TRBV6-5 - - 12 CASSGGYTEAFF TGTGCCAGCTCGGGTGGGTACACTGAAGCTTTCTTT
TRBJ2-5 TRBV6-1 - TRBD2 14 CASAKREGRETQYF TGTGCCAGCGCTAAGCGGGAGGGCCGGGAGACCCAGTACTTC
TRBJ2-1 TRBV9 - - 15 CASSVGASSYNEQFF TGTGCCAGCAGCGTAGGAGCGAGCTCCTACAATGAGCAGTTCTTC
TRBJ2-3 TRBV7-3 - TRBD2 15 CASSLISGRADTQYF TGTGCCAGCAGCTTAATCAGCGGGAGGGCGGATACGCAGTATTTT
TRBJ1-4 TRBV2 - - 12 CASSEIVGGVIF TGTGCCAGCAGTGAAATCGTGGGAGGAGTGATTTTT
TRBJ2-7 TRBV2 - - 13 CASSSRTSYEQYF TGTGCCAGCAGCTCTAGGACCTCGTACGAGCAGTACTTC
TRBJ2-1 TRBV15 - - 13 CATSRDNPQEQFF TGTGCCACCAGCAGAGATAATCCCCAGGAGCAGTTCTTC
TRBJ2-5 TRBV19 - - 15 CASSPVAGATAAQYF TGTGCCAGTAGTCCGGTGGCGGGTGCGACAGCGGCCCAGTACTTC
TRBJ1-3 TRBV6-4 - - 19 CASSDRYRDTLLSGNTIYF TGTGCCAGCAGTGATCGCTATCGGGACACCTTACTCTCTGGAAACACCATATATTTT
TRBJ2-7 TRBV27 few - 13 CASRPSFSYEQYF TGTGCCAGCAGACCGTCCTTCTCCTACGAGCAGTACTTC
TRBJ2-7 TRBV6-9 few - 13 CASSSGTRDEQYF TGTGCCAGCAGTTCGGGCACCAGGGACGAGCAGTACTTC
TRBJ2-7 TRBV6-1 - TRBD1 14 CASSSPGQGYEQYF TGTGCCAGCAGTTCTCCGGGACAGGGGTACGAGCAGTACTTC
TRBJ2-7 TRBV11-1 few TRBD1 15 CASSLRDRGLNEQYF TGTGCCAGCAGCTTAAGGGACAGGGGGCTGAACGAGCAGTACTTC
TRBJ2-1 TRBV27 - - 17 CASSPIPGAKAYNEQFF TGTGCCAGCAGTCCGATACCCGGGGCAAAGGCCTACAATGAGCAGTTCTTC
TRBJ2-7 TRBV5-1 - - 15 CASSQDGYSSYEQYF TGCGCCAGCAGCCAGGATGGGTACAGCTCCTACGAGCAGTACTTC
TRBJ2-7 TRBV6-1 once - 14 CASSEGGVSYEQYF TGTGCCAGCAGTGAAGGGGGGGTGTCCTACGAGCAGTACTTC
TRBJ2-3 TRBV5-1 once TRBD2 20 CASSPRLLAGGSASTDTQYF TGCGCCAGCAGCCCACGTTTACTAGCGGGAGGGTCCGCTAGCACAGATACGCAGTATTTT
TRBJ2-1 TRBV2 - TRBD1 14 CASSTGQGGNEQFF TGTGCCAGCAGTACTGGACAGGGGGGGAATGAGCAGTTCTTC
TRBJ2-1 TRBV19 - TRBD2 18 CASSIGGGRAISYNEQFF TGTGCCAGTAGTATAGGTGGCGGGAGGGCCATTTCCTACAATGAGCAGTTCTTC
TRBJ1-5 TRBV2 - - 15 CASSEEGLLNQPQHF TGTGCCAGCAGTGAAGAGGGCCTCCTTAATCAGCCCCAGCATTTT
TRBJ2-3 TRBV7-7 - TRBD2 15 CASSLLAGGTDTQYF TGTGCTAGCAGTCTACTAGCGGGAGGTACAGATACGCAGTATTTT
TRBJ1-1 TRBV28 - - 14 CASSFSDRSFEAFF TGTGCCAGCAGTTTTTCCGACAGATCCTTTGAAGCTTTCTTT
TRBJ1-5 TRBV27 large - 14 CASSLMYGNQPQHF TGTGCCAGCAGTTTAATGTACGGGAATCAGCCCCAGCATTTT
TRBJ2-3 TRBV18 - - 15 CASSPQLGNTDTQYF TGTGCCAGCTCACCCCAGCTGGGAAACACAGATACGCAGTATTTT
TRBJ2-5 TRBV28 - - 11 CASSFSETQYF TGTGCCAGCAGTTTCTCCGAGACCCAGTACTTC
TRBJ1-1 TRBV19 - TRBD1 15 CASSIPTGFGTEAFF TGTGCCAGTAGTATACCGACAGGGTTCGGCACTGAAGCTTTCTTT
TRBJ2-2 TRBV7-3 - - 15 CASSLYPGETGELFF TGTGCCAGCAGCTTATATCCGGGGGAAACCGGGGAGCTGTTTTTT
TRBJ2-7 TRBV11-2 - TRBD2 15 CASSPTSGSLHEQYF TGTGCCAGCAGCCCGACGAGCGGGAGTCTCCACGAGCAGTACTTC
TRBJ1-2 TRBV5-4 - - 14 CASSLEQGGYGYTF TGTGCCAGCAGCTTGGAACAGGGCGGATATGGCTACACCTTC
TRBJ1-2 TRBV30 once - 12 CAWGSRNDGYTF TGTGCCTGGGGGTCACGAAACGATGGCTACACCTTC
TRBJ2-2 TRBV30 - - 14 CAWRLAGYDGELFF TGTGCCTGGAGATTAGCAGGGTACGACGGGGAGCTGTTTTTT
TRBJ2-2 TRBV5-1 - TRBD2 16 CASSLASGSITGELFF TGCGCCAGCAGCTTGGCTAGCGGGAGTATTACCGGGGAGCTGTTTTTT
TRBJ1-4 TRBV5-6 few TRBD1 16 CASSLAGPGGREKLFF TGTGCCAGCAGCTTGGCCGGGCCAGGGGGGCGTGAAAAACTGTTTTTT
TRBJ2-5 TRBV7-9 - TRBD2 16 CASSWTSGRGRETQYF TGTGCCAGCAGCTGGACTAGCGGGAGAGGACGGGAGACCCAGTACTTC
TRBJ2-5 TRBV6-5 - TRBD2 15 CASSYSGTGGETQYF TGTGCCAGCAGTTACTCGGGAACCGGGGGGGAGACCCAGTACTTC
TRBJ1-2 TRBV4-1 few - 14 CASSLTVSNYGYTF TGCGCCAGCAGTCTGACAGTATCTAACTATGGCTACACCTTC
TRBJ2-1 TRBV7-9 - TRBD2 15 CASSRSLAGYNEQFF TGTGCCAGCAGCCGCTCACTAGCGGGGTACAATGAGCAGTTCTTC
TRBJ2-1 TRBV4-1 - TRBD2 18 CASRQHTALGRVLDEQFF TGCGCCAGCAGACAACACACCGCCTTGGGGAGGGTACTCGATGAGCAGTTCTTC
TRBJ1-1 TRBV27 - - 13 CATPQQGYTEAFF TGTGCCACCCCACAACAGGGTTACACTGAAGCTTTCTTT
TRBJ2-6 TRBV29-1 - - 18 CSVVSWGDQSSGANVLTF TGCAGCGTTGTTTCTTGGGGGGACCAGAGCTCTGGGGCCAACGTCCTGACTTTC